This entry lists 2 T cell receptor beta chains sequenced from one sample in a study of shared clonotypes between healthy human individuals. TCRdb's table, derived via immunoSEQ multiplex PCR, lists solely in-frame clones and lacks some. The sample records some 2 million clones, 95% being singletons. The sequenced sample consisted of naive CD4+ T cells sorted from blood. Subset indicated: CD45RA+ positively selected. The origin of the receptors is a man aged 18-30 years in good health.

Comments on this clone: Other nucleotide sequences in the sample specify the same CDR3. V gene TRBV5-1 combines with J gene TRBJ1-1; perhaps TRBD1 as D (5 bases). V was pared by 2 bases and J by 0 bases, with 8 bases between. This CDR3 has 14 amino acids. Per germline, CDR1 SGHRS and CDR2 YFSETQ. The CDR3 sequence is CASSFDRLNTEAFF. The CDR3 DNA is TGCGCCAGCAGCTTTGACAGACTGAACACTGAAGCTTTCTTT.

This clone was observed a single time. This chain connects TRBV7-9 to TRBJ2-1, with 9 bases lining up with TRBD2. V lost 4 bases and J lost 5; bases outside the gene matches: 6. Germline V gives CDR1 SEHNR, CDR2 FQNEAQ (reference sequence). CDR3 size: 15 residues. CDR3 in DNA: TGTGCCAGCAGCTCAGTAGCGGGGGCACACAATGAGCAGTTCTTC. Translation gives CASSSVAGAHNEQFF.